Listed below are T cell receptor beta chains from one sample, sequenced in a study of response to subunit inactivated influenza vaccine. TCRdb analysed the RT-PCR reads with MiXCR anew, one entry per CDR3 protein. Of roughly 550,000 distinct CDR3 sequences listed, roughly 25% are singletons. These data were likewise used in another study, on T cells expressing NK-cell markers.

Sequencing was performed on CD4+ T cells sorted from PBMCs, taken roughly 12 days after vaccination. The source is a man aged 50 to 59 who received an inactivated influenza vaccine. The CDR3 runs from the conserved cysteine through the conserved F or W. A D gene is named only where the DNA matches it firmly. Clone size is given for some rows only: seen once, a few or many times, or a class if the clone is expanded.

j_gene: TRBJ2-5; abundance: few; d_gene: TRBD2; v_gene: TRBV20-1; CDR3aa: CSARAGLLKETQYF; CDR3nt: TGCAGTGCTAGGGCGGGACTACTAAAAGAGACCCAGTACTTC
j_gene: TRBJ2-1; abundance: NA; d_gene: NA; v_gene: TRBV15; CDR3aa: CATSSGTKGDEQFF; CDR3nt: TGTGCCACCAGCAGTGGGACAAAGGGGGATGAGCAGTTCTTC
j_gene: TRBJ2-7; abundance: NA; d_gene: TRBD1; v_gene: TRBV29-1; CDR3aa: CSVEGQALKQYF; CDR3nt: TGCAGCGTGGAGGGACAGGCCTTGAAGCAGTACTTC
j_gene: TRBJ1-1; abundance: once; d_gene: TRBD1; v_gene: TRBV18; CDR3aa: CASSIGQGKSTEAFF; CDR3nt: TGTGCCAGCTCAATCGGACAGGGGAAGAGCACTGAAGCTTTCTTT
j_gene: TRBJ2-3; abundance: few; d_gene: TRBD2; v_gene: TRBV5-1; CDR3aa: CASSAGLSTDTQYF; CDR3nt: TGCGCCAGCAGCGCGGGACTAAGCACAGATACGCAGTATTTT
j_gene: TRBJ2-1; abundance: NA; d_gene: NA; v_gene: TRBV6-2/TRBV6-3; CDR3aa: CASSYLGSGPSSEQFF; CDR3nt: TGTGCCAGCAGTTACTTAGGCTCGGGCCCCTCTTCTGAGCAGTTCTTC
j_gene: TRBJ2-1; abundance: NA; d_gene: TRBD2; v_gene: TRBV18; CDR3aa: CASSPARLAGVNEQFF; CDR3nt: TGTGCCAGCTCACCGGCAAGACTAGCGGGTGTGAATGAGCAGTTCTTC
j_gene: TRBJ1-5; abundance: many; d_gene: NA; v_gene: TRBV5-5; CDR3aa: CASSPGKTSNQPQHF; CDR3nt: TGTGCCAGCAGCCCAGGGAAGACAAGCAATCAGCCCCAGCATTTT
j_gene: TRBJ2-7; abundance: NA; d_gene: NA; v_gene: TRBV7-2; CDR3aa: CASSLVTWEIDEQYF; CDR3nt: TGTGCCAGCAGCTTAGTTACCTGGGAAATCGACGAGCAGTACTTC
j_gene: TRBJ2-7; abundance: few; d_gene: NA; v_gene: TRBV7-2; CDR3aa: CASSLDQLPPEQYF; CDR3nt: TGTGCCAGCAGCTTAGACCAGCTACCTCCAGAGCAGTACTTC
j_gene: TRBJ2-1; abundance: NA; d_gene: NA; v_gene: TRBV4-3; CDR3aa: CASSQGIATYNEQFF; CDR3nt: TGCGCCAGCAGCCAAGGCATAGCTACCTACAATGAGCAGTTCTTC
j_gene: TRBJ2-7; abundance: NA; d_gene: TRBD1; v_gene: TRBV29-1; CDR3aa: CSVADRGLANEQYF; CDR3nt: TGCAGCGTTGCTGACAGGGGGCTCGCTAACGAGCAGTACTTC
j_gene: TRBJ1-4; abundance: few; d_gene: NA; v_gene: TRBV11-2; CDR3aa: CASSLEPGNEKLFF; CDR3nt: TGTGCCAGCAGCTTAGAGCCAGGGAATGAAAAACTGTTTTTT
j_gene: TRBJ1-1; abundance: few; d_gene: NA; v_gene: TRBV5-1; CDR3aa: CASSSGNSNTEAFF; CDR3nt: TGCGCCAGCAGTTCCGGGAACTCGAACACTGAAGCTTTCTTT
j_gene: TRBJ2-3; abundance: once; d_gene: NA; v_gene: TRBV7-2; CDR3aa: CASSFQLADTQYF; CDR3nt: TGTGCCAGCAGCTTTCAGTTGGCAGATACGCAGTATTTT
j_gene: TRBJ2-1; abundance: few; d_gene: NA; v_gene: TRBV5-1; CDR3aa: CASSTLGRNEQFF; CDR3nt: TGCGCCAGCAGTACGCTGGGTCGTAATGAGCAGTTCTTC
j_gene: TRBJ2-1; abundance: NA; d_gene: NA; v_gene: TRBV4-1; CDR3aa: CASSQVPWGNEQFF; CDR3nt: TGCGCCAGCAGCCAAGTCCCGTGGGGCAATGAGCAGTTCTTC
j_gene: TRBJ2-5; abundance: NA; d_gene: NA; v_gene: TRBV5-1; CDR3aa: CASSTGEFQETQYF; CDR3nt: TGCGCCAGCAGCACCGGGGAGTTCCAAGAGACCCAGTACTTC
j_gene: TRBJ2-3; abundance: few; d_gene: NA; v_gene: TRBV4-3; CDR3aa: CASSQDGPGDTQYF; CDR3nt: TGCGCCAGCAGCCAAGATGGTCCCGGGGATACGCAGTATTTT
j_gene: TRBJ2-1; abundance: few; d_gene: TRBD2; v_gene: TRBV9; CDR3aa: CASSPPGTSGSMTYNEQFF; CDR3nt: TGTGCCAGCAGCCCCCCCGGGACTAGCGGGAGTATGACCTACAATGAGCAGTTCTTC
j_gene: TRBJ2-1; abundance: NA; d_gene: NA; v_gene: TRBV7-9; CDR3aa: CASSLTSEQFF; CDR3nt: TGTGCCAGCAGCTTGACGAGTGAGCAGTTCTTC
j_gene: TRBJ1-4; abundance: NA; d_gene: TRBD1; v_gene: TRBV7-8; CDR3aa: CASSLDPGTGPKKLFF; CDR3nt: TGTGCCAGCAGCTTAGATCCCGGGACAGGGCCCAAAAAACTGTTTTTT
j_gene: TRBJ2-2; abundance: NA; d_gene: NA; v_gene: TRBV18; CDR3aa: CASSPAGDTGELFF; CDR3nt: TGTGCCAGCTCACCAGCCGGGGACACCGGGGAGCTGTTTTTT
j_gene: TRBJ2-7; abundance: NA; d_gene: TRBD1; v_gene: TRBV6-2/TRBV6-3; CDR3aa: CASRGGDRGFDEQYF; CDR3nt: TGTGCCAGCAGAGGAGGGGACAGGGGTTTCGACGAGCAGTACTTC
j_gene: TRBJ1-1; abundance: NA; d_gene: TRBD1; v_gene: TRBV10-2; CDR3aa: CASKGQRNTEAFF; CDR3nt: TGCGCCAGCAAGGGACAGCGGAACACTGAAGCTTTCTTT
j_gene: TRBJ2-3; abundance: NA; d_gene: NA; v_gene: TRBV12-3/TRBV12-4; CDR3aa: CASKIGALPTDTQYF; CDR3nt: TGTGCCAGCAAAATAGGGGCCCTCCCCACAGATACGCAGTATTTT
j_gene: TRBJ2-1; abundance: NA; d_gene: TRBD2; v_gene: TRBV12-3/TRBV12-4; CDR3aa: CASSLGTSWGANEQFF; CDR3nt: TGTGCCAGCAGTTTAGGGACTAGCTGGGGTGCGAATGAGCAGTTCTTC
j_gene: TRBJ2-5; abundance: NA; d_gene: NA; v_gene: TRBV7-8; CDR3aa: CASSLAPSVGTQYF; CDR3nt: TGTGCCAGCAGCTTAGCGCCCAGCGTAGGGACCCAGTACTTC
j_gene: TRBJ1-2; abundance: few; d_gene: NA; v_gene: TRBV5-4; CDR3aa: CASSSVAGAQGYTF; CDR3nt: TGTGCCAGCAGCTCGGTCGCGGGGGCTCAGGGCTACACCTTC
j_gene: TRBJ2-3; abundance: NA; d_gene: NA; v_gene: TRBV14; CDR3aa: CASSWSNTDTQYF; CDR3nt: TGTGCCAGCAGCTGGAGTAACACAGATACGCAGTATTTT
j_gene: TRBJ2-1; abundance: few; d_gene: NA; v_gene: TRBV28; CDR3aa: CASSAPGTNSYNEQFF; CDR3nt: TGTGCCAGCAGTGCCCCCGGGACAAACTCCTACAATGAGCAGTTCTTC
j_gene: TRBJ2-5; abundance: NA; d_gene: NA; v_gene: TRBV9; CDR3aa: CASSAGSGWKETQYF; CDR3nt: TGTGCCAGCAGCGCCGGGAGCGGCTGGAAAGAGACCCAGTACTTC
j_gene: TRBJ2-7; abundance: NA; d_gene: NA; v_gene: TRBV11-2; CDR3aa: CASSTSIGQYF; CDR3nt: TGTGCCAGCAGTACTAGTATAGGGCAGTACTTC
j_gene: TRBJ2-5; abundance: NA; d_gene: NA; v_gene: TRBV7-2; CDR3aa: CANSLGGTRGRETQYF; CDR3nt: TGTGCCAACAGCTTAGGCGGGACGAGGGGTCGAGAGACCCAGTACTTC
j_gene: TRBJ1-1; abundance: NA; d_gene: TRBD1; v_gene: TRBV5-6; CDR3aa: CASSAVGQGETEAFF; CDR3nt: TGTGCCAGCAGCGCGGTAGGACAGGGGGAGACTGAAGCTTTCTTT
j_gene: TRBJ2-2; abundance: few; d_gene: NA; v_gene: TRBV5-1; CDR3aa: CASSLGPGRTNTGELFF; CDR3nt: TGCGCCAGCAGCTTGGGACCGGGACGGACGAACACCGGGGAGCTGTTTTTT
j_gene: TRBJ2-7; abundance: few; d_gene: TRBD2; v_gene: TRBV29-1; CDR3aa: CSVVVAGYEQYF; CDR3nt: TGCAGCGTTGTGGTAGCGGGCTACGAGCAGTACTTC
j_gene: TRBJ2-7; abundance: few; d_gene: TRBD1; v_gene: TRBV7-2; CDR3aa: CAPLGTGFFEQYF; CDR3nt: TGTGCCCCCCTAGGGACAGGGTTTTTCGAGCAGTACTTC
j_gene: TRBJ2-3; abundance: NA; d_gene: TRBD1; v_gene: TRBV2; CDR3aa: CASSGQGAPGDTQYF; CDR3nt: TGTGCCAGCAGTGGACAGGGGGCGCCGGGAGATACGCAGTATTTT
j_gene: TRBJ1-5; abundance: few; d_gene: NA; v_gene: TRBV7-2; CDR3aa: CASSPYRDQPQHF; CDR3nt: TGTGCCAGCAGCCCATACAGGGACCAGCCCCAGCATTTT
j_gene: TRBJ2-7; abundance: few; d_gene: NA; v_gene: TRBV7-8; CDR3aa: CASSPHLGRSYEQYF; CDR3nt: TGTGCCAGCAGCCCACACTTAGGACGGAGCTACGAGCAGTACTTC
j_gene: TRBJ2-3; abundance: NA; d_gene: TRBD2; v_gene: TRBV7-9; CDR3aa: CASSLAGGSGTQYF; CDR3nt: TGTGCCAGCAGCTTAGCGGGGGGGTCAGGTACGCAGTATTTT
j_gene: TRBJ2-5; abundance: NA; d_gene: TRBD2; v_gene: TRBV5-1; CDR3aa: CASSLLGSGRQETQYF; CDR3nt: TGCGCCAGCAGCTTATTGGGAAGCGGGAGACAAGAGACCCAGTACTTC
j_gene: TRBJ1-1; abundance: NA; d_gene: NA; v_gene: TRBV5-1; CDR3aa: CASSSTGTEAFF; CDR3nt: TGCGCCAGCAGCTCTACAGGGACTGAAGCTTTCTTT
j_gene: TRBJ2-3; abundance: many; d_gene: NA; v_gene: TRBV5-1; CDR3aa: CASSGESTQYF; CDR3nt: TGCGCCAGCAGCGGGGAGAGTACGCAGTATTTT